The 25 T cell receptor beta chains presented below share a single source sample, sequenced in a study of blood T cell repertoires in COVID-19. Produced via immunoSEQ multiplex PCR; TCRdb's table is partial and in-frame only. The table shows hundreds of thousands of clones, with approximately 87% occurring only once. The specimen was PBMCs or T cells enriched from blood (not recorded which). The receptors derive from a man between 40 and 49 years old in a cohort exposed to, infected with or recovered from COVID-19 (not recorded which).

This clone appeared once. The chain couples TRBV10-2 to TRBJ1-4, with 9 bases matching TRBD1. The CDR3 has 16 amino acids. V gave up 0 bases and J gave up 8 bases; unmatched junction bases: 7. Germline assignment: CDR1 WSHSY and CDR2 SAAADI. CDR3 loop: CASSESRGTGREKLFF. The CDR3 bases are TGCGCCAGCAGTGAGTCGAGGGGGACAGGGAGAGAAAAACTGTTTTTT.

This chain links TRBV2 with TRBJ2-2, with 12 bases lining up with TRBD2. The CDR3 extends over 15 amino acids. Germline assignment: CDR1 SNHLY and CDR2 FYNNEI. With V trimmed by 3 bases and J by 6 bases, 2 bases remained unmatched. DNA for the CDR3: TGTGCCAGCAGTGAGACTAGCGGGAGTGCCGGGGAGCTGTTTTTT. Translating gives CASSETSGSAGELFF.

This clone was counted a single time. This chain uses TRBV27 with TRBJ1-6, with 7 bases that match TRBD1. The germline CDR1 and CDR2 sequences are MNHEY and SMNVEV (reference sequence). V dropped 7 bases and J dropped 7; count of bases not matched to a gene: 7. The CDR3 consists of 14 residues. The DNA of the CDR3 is TGTGCCAGCACTCCAGGGACAGTAAATTCACCCCTCCACTTT. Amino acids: CASTPGTVNSPLHF.

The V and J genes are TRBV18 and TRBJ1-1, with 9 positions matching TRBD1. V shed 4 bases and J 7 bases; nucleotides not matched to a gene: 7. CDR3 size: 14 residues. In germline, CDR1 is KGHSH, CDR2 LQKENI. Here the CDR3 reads CASSQPGTGFEAFF. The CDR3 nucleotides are TGTGCCAGCTCACAACCCGGGACAGGGTTTGAAGCTTTCTTT.

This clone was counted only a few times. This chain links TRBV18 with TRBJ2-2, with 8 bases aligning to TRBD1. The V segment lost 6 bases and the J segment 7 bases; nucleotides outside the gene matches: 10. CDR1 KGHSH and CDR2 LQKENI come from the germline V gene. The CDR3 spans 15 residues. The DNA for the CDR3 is TGTGCCAGCTCCCCCGGACAGGGCCGAGGCGGGGAGCTGTTTTTT. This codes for CASSPGQGRGGELFF.

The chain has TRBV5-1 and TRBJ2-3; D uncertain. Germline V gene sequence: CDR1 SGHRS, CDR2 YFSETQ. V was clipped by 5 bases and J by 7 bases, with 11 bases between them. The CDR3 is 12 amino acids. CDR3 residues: CASSMVRNTQYF. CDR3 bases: TGCGCCAGCAGTATGGTGAGGAATACGCAGTATTTT.

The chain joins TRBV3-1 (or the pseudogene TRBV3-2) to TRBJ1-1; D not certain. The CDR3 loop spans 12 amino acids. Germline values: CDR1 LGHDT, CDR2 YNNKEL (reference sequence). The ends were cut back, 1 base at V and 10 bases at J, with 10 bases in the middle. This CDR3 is CASSQAEGAAFF. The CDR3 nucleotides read TGTGCCAGCAGCCAAGCGGAGGGTGCAGCTTTCTTT.

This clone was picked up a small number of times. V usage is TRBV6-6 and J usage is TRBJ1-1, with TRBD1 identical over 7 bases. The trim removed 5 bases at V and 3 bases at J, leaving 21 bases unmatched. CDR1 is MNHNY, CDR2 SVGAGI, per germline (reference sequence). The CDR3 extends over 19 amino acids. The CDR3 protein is CASSRSGGGHLSRDTEAFF. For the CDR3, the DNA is TGTGCCAGCAGTCGATCCGGAGGGGGCCATTTAAGTCGGGACACTGAAGCTTTCTTT.

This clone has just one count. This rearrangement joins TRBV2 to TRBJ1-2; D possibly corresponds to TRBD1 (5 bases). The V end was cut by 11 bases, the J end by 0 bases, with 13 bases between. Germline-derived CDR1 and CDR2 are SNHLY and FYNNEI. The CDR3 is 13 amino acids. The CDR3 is CALQGRANYGYTF. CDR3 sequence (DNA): TGTGCCCTCCAGGGAAGGGCTAACTATGGCTACACCTTC.

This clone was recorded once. The CDR3 is CAWETSYEQYF. CDR3 coding DNA: TGTGCCTGGGAGACTTCCTACGAGCAGTACTTC. The V and J genes are TRBV30 and TRBJ2-7; D uncertain. Germline CDR1 reads GTSNPN; CDR2 reads SVGIG (reference sequence). The CDR3 is made up of 11 amino acids. The V gene lost 5 bases and the J gene lost 1 base, with 6 bases spanning the gap.

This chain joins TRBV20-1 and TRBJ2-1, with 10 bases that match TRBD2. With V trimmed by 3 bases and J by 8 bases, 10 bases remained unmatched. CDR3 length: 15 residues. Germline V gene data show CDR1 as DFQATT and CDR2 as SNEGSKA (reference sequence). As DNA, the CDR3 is TGCAGTGCTAGTGACAGCGGGAGGGCCTGGGATGAGCAGTTCTTC. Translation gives CSASDSGRAWDEQFF.

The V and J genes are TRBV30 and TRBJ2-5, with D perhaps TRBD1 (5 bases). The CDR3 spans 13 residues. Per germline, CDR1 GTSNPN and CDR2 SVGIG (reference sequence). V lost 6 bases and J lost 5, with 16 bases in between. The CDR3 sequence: CACRGREGETQYF. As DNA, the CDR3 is TGTGCCTGCCGAGGCAGGGAAGGCGAGACCCAGTACTTC.

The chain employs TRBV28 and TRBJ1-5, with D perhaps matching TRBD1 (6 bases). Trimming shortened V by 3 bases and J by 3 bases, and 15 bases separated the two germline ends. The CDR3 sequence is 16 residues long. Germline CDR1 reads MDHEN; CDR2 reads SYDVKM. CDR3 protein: CASSFSGGAHNQPQHF. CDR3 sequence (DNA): TGTGCCAGCAGTTTTTCGGGGGGCGCTCACAATCAGCCCCAGCATTTT.

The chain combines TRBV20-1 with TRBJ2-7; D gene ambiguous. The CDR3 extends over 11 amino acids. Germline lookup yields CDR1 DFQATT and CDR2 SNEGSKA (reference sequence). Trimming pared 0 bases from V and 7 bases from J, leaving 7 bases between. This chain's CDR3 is CSARELTEQYF. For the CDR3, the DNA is TGCAGTGCTAGAGAACTAACGGAGCAGTACTTC.

The CDR3 sequence: CAWSSLADTQYF. In DNA form, the CDR3 reads TGTGCCTGGAGTTCCCTAGCAGATACGCAGTATTTT. V usage is TRBV30 and J usage is TRBJ2-3; no clear D gene. Germline V CDR1 and CDR2: GTSNPN, SVGIG (reference sequence). The CDR3 sequence is 12 residues long. The V end lost 2 bases, the J end lost 4 bases, and 7 bases lay between the germline ends.

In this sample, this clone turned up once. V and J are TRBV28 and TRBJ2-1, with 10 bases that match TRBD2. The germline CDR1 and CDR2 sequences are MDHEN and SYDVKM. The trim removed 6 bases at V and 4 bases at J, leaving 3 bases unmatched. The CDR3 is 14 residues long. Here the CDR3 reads CASSQTSGYNEQFF. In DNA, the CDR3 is TGTGCCAGCAGCCAGACTAGCGGGTACAATGAGCAGTTCTTC. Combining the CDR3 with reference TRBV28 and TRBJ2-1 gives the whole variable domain DVKVTQSSRYLVKRTGEKVFLECVQDMDHENMFWYRQDPGLGLRLIYFSYDVKMKEKGDIPEGYSVSREKKERFSLILESASTNQTSMYLCASSQTSGYNEQFFGPGTRLTVL.

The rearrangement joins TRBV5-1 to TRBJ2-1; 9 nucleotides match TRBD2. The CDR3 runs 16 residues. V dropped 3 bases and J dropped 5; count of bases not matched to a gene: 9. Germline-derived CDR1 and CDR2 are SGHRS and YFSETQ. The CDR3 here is CASSSLGGRVNNEQFF. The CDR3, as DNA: TGCGCCAGCAGCTCCCTCGGCGGGAGGGTTAACAATGAGCAGTTCTTC.

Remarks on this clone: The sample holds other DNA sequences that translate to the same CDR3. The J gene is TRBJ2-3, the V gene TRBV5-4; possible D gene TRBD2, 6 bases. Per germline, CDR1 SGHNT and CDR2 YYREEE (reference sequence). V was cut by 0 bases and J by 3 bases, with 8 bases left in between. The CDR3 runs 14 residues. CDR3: CASSLGGGTDTQYF. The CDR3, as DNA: TGTGCCAGCAGCTTGGGAGGAGGGACAGATACGCAGTATTTT.

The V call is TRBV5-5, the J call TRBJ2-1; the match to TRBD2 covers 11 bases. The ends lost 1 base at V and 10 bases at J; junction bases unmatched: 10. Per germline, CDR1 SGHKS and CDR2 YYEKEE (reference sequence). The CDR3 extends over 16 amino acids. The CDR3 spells CASSLSASGRSEEQFF. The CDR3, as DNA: TGTGCCAGCAGCTTGTCTGCTAGCGGGAGGTCGGAGGAGCAGTTCTTC.

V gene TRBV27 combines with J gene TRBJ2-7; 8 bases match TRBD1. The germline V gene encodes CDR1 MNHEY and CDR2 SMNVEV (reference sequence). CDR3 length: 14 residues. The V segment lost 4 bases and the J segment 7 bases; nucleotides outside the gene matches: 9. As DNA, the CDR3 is TGTGCCAGCAGTTCCCCCGCCAGGGGGCGAGAGCAGTACTTC. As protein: CASSSPARGREQYF.

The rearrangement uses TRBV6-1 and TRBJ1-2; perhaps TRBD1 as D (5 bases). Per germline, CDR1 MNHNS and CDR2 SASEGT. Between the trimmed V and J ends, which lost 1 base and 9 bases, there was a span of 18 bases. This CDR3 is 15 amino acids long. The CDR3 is CASSEGQGNRNRYTF. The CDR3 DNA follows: TGTGCCAGCAGTGAAGGGCAGGGCAATCGGAATCGCTACACCTTC.

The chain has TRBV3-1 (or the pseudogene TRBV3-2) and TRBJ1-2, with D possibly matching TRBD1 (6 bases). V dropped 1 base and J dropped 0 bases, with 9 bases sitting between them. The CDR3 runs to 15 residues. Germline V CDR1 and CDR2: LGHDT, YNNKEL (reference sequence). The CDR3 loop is CASSQGGGANYGYTF. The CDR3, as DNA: TGTGCCAGCAGCCAAGGGGGGGGCGCTAACTATGGCTACACCTTC.

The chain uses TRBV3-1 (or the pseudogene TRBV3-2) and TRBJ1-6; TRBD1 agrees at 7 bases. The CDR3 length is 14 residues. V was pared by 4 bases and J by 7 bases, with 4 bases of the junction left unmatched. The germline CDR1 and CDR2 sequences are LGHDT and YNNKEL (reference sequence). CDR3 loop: CASSPTGKNSPLHF. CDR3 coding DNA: TGTGCCAGCAGCCCGACAGGGAAAAATTCACCCCTCCACTTT.

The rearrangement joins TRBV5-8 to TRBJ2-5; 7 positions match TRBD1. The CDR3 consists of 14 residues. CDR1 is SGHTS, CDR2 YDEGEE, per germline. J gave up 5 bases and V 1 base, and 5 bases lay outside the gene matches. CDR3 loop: CASSLRGQLETQYF. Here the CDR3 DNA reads TGTGCCAGCAGCTTGCGGGGACAGCTGGAGACCCAGTACTTC.

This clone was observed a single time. The CDR3 DNA sequence: TGTGCCAGCAGCCTGACAGGGATGACCTACAATGAGCAGTTCTTC. Encoded protein: CASSLTGMTYNEQFF. The chain carries TRBV5-8 and TRBJ2-1, with 7 nucleotides matching TRBD1. The CDR3 has 15 residues. Germline-derived CDR1 and CDR2 are SGHTS and YDEGEE. Unmatched junction bases numbered 6, after V lost 4 bases and J lost 2 bases.